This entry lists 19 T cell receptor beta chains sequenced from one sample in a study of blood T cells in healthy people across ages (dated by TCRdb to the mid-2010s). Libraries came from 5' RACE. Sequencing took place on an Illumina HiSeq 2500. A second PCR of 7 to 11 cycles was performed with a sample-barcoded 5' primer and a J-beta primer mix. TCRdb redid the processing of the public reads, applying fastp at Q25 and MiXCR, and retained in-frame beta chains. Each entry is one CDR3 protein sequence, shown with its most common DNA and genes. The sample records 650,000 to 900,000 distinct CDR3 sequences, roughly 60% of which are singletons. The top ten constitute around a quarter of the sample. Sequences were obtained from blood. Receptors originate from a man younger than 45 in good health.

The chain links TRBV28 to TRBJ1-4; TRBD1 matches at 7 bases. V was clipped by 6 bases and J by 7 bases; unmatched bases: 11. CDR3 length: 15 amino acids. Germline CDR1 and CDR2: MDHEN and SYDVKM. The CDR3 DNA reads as TGTGCCAGCAGGCGAAACAGGGGTTTTCGTGAAAAACTGTTTTTT. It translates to CASRRNRGFREKLFF.

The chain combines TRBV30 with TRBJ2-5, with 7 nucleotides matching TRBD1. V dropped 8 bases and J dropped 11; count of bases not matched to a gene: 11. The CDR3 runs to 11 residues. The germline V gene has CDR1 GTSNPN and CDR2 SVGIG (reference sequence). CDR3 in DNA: TGTGCCCTTGAGGGGGCCATGGGGCAGTACTTC. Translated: CALEGAMGQYF.

CDR3 region: CASTINRDRGLNEQFF. The CDR3 nucleotides read TGTGCCAGTACTATCAACCGGGACAGGGGGCTTAATGAGCAGTTCTTC. The genes are TRBV19 and TRBJ2-1, with 12 bases that match TRBD1. V shed 7 bases and J 7 bases; nucleotides not matched to a gene: 11. CDR3 length equals 16 residues. In germline, CDR1 is LNHDA, CDR2 SQIVND (reference sequence).

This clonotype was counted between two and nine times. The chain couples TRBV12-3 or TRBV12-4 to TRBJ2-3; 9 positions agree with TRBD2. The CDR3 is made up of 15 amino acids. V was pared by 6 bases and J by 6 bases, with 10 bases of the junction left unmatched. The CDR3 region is CASSPPTSGGDTQYF. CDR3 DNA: TGTGCCAGCAGCCCCCCGACTAGCGGCGGTGATACGCAGTATTTT.

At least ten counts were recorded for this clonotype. CDR3: CASSQDLQNIQYF. In nucleotides, the CDR3 is TGCGCCAGCAGCCAAGACCTTCAAAACATTCAGTACTTC. This chain connects TRBV4-3 to TRBJ2-4; D remains unclear. CDR1 is LGHNA, CDR2 YSLEER, per germline. The CDR3 is 13 amino acids. Trimming left V 0 bases short and J 5 bases short, with 5 bases between.

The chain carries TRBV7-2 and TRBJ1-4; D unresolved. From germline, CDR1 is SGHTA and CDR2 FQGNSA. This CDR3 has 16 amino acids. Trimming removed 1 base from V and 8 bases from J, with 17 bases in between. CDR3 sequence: CASSLEGSVRGEKLFF. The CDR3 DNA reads TGTGCCAGCAGCTTAGAAGGGTCGGTTCGCGGGGAAAAACTGTTTTTT.

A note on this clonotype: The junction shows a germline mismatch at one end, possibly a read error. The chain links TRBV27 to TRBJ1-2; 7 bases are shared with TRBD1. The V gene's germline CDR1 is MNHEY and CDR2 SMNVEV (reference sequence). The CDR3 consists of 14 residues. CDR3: CASSPDRANYGCTF. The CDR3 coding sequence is TGTGCCAGCAGTCCCGACAGGGCTAACTATGGCTGCACCTTC.

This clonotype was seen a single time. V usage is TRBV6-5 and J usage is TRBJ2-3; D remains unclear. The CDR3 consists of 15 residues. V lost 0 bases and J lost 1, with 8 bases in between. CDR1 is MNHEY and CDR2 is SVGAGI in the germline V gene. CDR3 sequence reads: CASSYSLQGTDTQYF. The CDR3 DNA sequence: TGTGCCAGCAGTTACTCACTCCAAGGCACAGATACGCAGTATTTT.

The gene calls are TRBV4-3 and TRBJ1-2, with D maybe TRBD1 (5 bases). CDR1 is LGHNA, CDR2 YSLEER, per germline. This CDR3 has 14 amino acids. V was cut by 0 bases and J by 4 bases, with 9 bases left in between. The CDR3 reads CASSQDMRGYGYTF. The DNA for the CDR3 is TGCGCCAGCAGCCAAGATATGAGGGGCTATGGCTACACCTTC.

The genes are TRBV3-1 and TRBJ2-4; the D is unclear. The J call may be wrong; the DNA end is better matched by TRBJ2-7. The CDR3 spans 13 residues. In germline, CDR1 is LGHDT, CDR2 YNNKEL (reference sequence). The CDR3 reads CASSQFNTYEQYF. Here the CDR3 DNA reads TGTGCCAGCAGCCAATTCAATACCTACGAGCAGTACTTC.

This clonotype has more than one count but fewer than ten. The CDR3 is CASSQGRDRGYEQYF. The CDR3 region has the DNA TGTGCCAGCAGCCAAGGTAGGGACAGGGGTTACGAGCAGTACTTC. This sequence joins TRBV4-2 and TRBJ2-7; TRBD1 matches 10 bases. The CDR3 contains 15 residues. Germline CDR1 LGHNA, CDR2 YNFKEQ. Trimming cost V 1 base and J 4 bases; bases outside gene matches: 4.

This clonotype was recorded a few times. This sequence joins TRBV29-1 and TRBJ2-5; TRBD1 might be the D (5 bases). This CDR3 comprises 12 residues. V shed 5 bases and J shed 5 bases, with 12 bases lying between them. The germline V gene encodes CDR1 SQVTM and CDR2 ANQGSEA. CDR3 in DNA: TGCAGCGTTTATGACAGACGGGAGACCCAGTACTTC. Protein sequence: CSVYDRRETQYF.

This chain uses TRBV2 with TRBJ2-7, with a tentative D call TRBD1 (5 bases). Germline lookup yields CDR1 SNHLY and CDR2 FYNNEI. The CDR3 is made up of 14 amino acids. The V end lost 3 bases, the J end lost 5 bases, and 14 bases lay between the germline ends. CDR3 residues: CASSEGLAGHEQYF. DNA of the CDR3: TGTGCCAGCAGTGAGGGATTAGCAGGGCACGAGCAGTACTTC. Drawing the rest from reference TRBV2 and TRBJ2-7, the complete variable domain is EPEVTQTPSHQVTQMGQEVILRCVPISNHLYFYWYRQILGQKVEFLVSFYNNEISEKSEIFDDQFSVERPDGSNFTLKIRSTKLEDSAMYFCASSEGLAGHEQYFGPGTRLTVT.

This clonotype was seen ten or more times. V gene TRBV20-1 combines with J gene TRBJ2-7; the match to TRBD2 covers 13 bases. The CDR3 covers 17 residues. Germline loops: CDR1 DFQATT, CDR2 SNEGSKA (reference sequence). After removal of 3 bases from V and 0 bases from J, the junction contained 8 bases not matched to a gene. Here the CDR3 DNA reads TGCAGTGCTAGTGGACTAGCGGGGGCTATGAGCTCCTACGAGCAGTACTTC. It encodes CSASGLAGAMSSYEQYF.

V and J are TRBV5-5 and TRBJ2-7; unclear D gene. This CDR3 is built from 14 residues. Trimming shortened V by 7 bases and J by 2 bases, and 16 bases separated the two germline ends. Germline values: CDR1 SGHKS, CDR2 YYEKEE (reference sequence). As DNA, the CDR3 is TGTGCCAGCTCCACTCGGGCCGACCCCTACGAGCAGTACTTC. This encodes CASSTRADPYEQYF. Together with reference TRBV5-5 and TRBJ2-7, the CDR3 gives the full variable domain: DAGVTQSPTHLIKTRGQQVTLRCSPISGHKSVSWYQQVLGQGPQFIFQYYEKEERGRGNFPDRFSARQFPNYSSELNVNALLLGDSALYLCASSTRADPYEQYFGPGTRLTVT.

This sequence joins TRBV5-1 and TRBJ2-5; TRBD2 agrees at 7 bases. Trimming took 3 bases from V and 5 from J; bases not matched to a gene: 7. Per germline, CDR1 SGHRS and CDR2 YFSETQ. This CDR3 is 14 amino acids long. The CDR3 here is CASSSVLGGETQYF. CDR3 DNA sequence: TGCGCCAGCAGCTCAGTCTTGGGGGGGGAGACCCAGTACTTC.

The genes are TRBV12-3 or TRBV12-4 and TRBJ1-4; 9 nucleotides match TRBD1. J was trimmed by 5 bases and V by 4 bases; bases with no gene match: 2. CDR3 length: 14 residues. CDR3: CASSSGTGNEKLFF. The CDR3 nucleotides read TGTGCCAGCAGTTCCGGGACAGGGAATGAAAAACTGTTTTTT.

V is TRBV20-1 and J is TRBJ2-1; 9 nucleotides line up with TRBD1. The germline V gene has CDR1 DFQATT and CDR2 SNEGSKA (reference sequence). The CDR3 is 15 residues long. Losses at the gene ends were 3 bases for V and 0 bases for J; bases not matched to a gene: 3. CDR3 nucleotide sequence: TGCAGTGCTAGGGACAGGGGAAGCTCCTACAATGAGCAGTTCTTC. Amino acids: CSARDRGSSYNEQFF.

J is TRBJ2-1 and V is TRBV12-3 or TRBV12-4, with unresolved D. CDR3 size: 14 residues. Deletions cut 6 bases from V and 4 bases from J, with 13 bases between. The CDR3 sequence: CASRSMARYNEQFF. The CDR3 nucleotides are TGTGCCAGCAGGAGCATGGCTCGTTACAATGAGCAGTTCTTC.